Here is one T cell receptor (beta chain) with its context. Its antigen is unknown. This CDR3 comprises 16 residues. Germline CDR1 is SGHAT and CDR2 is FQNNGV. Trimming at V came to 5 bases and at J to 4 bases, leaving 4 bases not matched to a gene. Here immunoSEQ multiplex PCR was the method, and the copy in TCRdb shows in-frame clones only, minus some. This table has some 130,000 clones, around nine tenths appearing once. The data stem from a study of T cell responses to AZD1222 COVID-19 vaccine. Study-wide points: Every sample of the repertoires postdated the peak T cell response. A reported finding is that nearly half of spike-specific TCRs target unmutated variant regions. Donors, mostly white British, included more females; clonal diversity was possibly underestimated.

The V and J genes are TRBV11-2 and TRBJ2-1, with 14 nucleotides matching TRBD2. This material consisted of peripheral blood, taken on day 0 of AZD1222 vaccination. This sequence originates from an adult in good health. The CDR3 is CASSLWTSGRYNEQFF. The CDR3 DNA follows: TGTGCCAGCAGCCTGTGGACTAGCGGGAGGTACAATGAGCAGTTCTTC.